One and the same sample provided the 27 T cell receptor beta chains below, sequenced in a study of OX40 agonist ivuxolimab in advanced cancers. Profiled with immunoSEQ multiplex PCR; TCRdb holds only in-frame clones, not every one. The table includes 100,000 or so clones, approximately 85% detected once. The specimen was CD4+ or CD8+ T cells sorted from blood, collected in a trial of the OX40 agonist ivuxolimab. The origin of the receptors is an adult with an advanced solid tumor such as melanoma, head and neck, liver or kidney cancer.

V gene TRBV5-1 combines with J gene TRBJ2-2; D is undetermined. V was clipped by 4 bases and J by 5 bases, with 18 bases between them. CDR3 length equals 16 residues. Germline CDR1 and CDR2: SGHRS and YFSETQ. CDR3 sequence (DNA): TGCGCCAGCAGCGGAACAAACCTGGTTGGTACCGGGGAGCTGTTTTTT. Translated: CASSGTNLVGTGELFF.

This clone was seen once. The chain couples TRBV6-1 to TRBJ2-7, with D possibly being TRBD1 (6 bases). CDR3 length: 12 residues. CDR1 is MNHNS and CDR2 is SASEGT in the germline V gene. V lost 7 bases and J lost 9, with 16 bases in between. CDR3 sequence: CASTDTQGGQYF. In DNA, the CDR3 is TGTGCCAGCACCGATACACAGGGTGGGCAGTACTTC.

The V and J genes are TRBV14 and TRBJ2-1; the match to TRBD2 covers 11 bases. The germline CDR1 and CDR2 sequences are SGHDN and FVKESK. This CDR3 comprises 16 residues. Trimming removed 1 base from V and 7 bases from J; junction bases left unmatched: 6. The CDR3 loop reads CASSQVGSGRVNEQFF. The CDR3 DNA follows: TGTGCCAGCAGCCAAGTGGGTAGCGGGAGGGTGAATGAGCAGTTCTTC.

The rearrangement uses TRBV5-1 and TRBJ2-1, with a tentative D call TRBD1 (6 bases). This CDR3 spans 15 amino acids. V lost 0 bases, J lost 7 bases, and 14 bases lay in between. Germline loops: CDR1 SGHRS, CDR2 YFSETQ. CDR3 DNA: TGCGCCAGCAGCTTGGAAGGGGGAAGGTCAAATGAGCAGTTCTTC. Its protein is CASSLEGGRSNEQFF.

This clone has only a few counts. This chain uses TRBV28 with TRBJ1-1; the D gene is possibly TRBD1 (5 bases). Germline V lookup: CDR1 MDHEN, CDR2 SYDVKM. This CDR3 region has 13 residues. V dropped 7 bases and J dropped 1 base, with 10 bases sitting between them. CDR3 loop: CASTWGRNTEAFF. The CDR3 bases are TGTGCCAGCACCTGGGGCAGGAACACTGAAGCTTTCTTT.

This chain connects TRBV5-1 to TRBJ2-2; D is possibly TRBD1 or TRBD2 (5 bases each). The germline V and J ends were trimmed by 6 bases and 7 bases, with 19 bases remaining between them. This CDR3 comprises 15 residues. Per germline, CDR1 SGHRS and CDR2 YFSETQ. The CDR3 DNA reads TGCGCCAGCAATTCTCAAGCAGGGACCCACGGGGAGCTGTTTTTT. It is translated as CASNSQAGTHGELFF.

This chain uses TRBV28 with TRBJ1-1, with D maybe TRBD1 (6 bases). V lost 4 bases to trimming and J lost 1 base, with 16 bases between them. This CDR3 region has 16 residues. Germline CDR1 reads MDHEN; CDR2 reads SYDVKM. CDR3 coding DNA: TGTGCCAGCAGTTCGAGCTTAGGGGGGAAGAACACTGAAGCTTTCTTT. Encoded protein: CASSSSLGGKNTEAFF.

The chain is built from TRBV6-5 and TRBJ2-1, with a weak D call TRBD2 (6 bases). Trimming stripped 6 bases from V and 7 bases from J, with 19 bases between. The germline gives CDR1 MNHEY, CDR2 SVGAGI. This CDR3 comprises 15 residues. The CDR3 DNA reads TGTGCCAGCAGGCCTAGGAGGGAGACGTGGAATGAGCAGTTCTTC. Its translation: CASRPRRETWNEQFF.

V gene TRBV7-9 combines with J gene TRBJ2-2, with a possible D match to TRBD1 (5 bases). Germline V gene sequence: CDR1 SEHNR, CDR2 FQNEAQ (reference sequence). The CDR3 covers 17 residues. V gave up 7 bases and J gave up 1 base, with 19 bases separating them. The CDR3 sequence is CASTDGPGQKNTGELFF. The DNA of the CDR3 is TGTGCCAGCACCGACGGTCCTGGACAAAAGAACACCGGGGAGCTGTTTTTT.

The V gene is TRBV27, the J gene TRBJ2-7; 8 bases fit TRBD2. This CDR3 is 14 amino acids long. Trimming cost V 5 bases and J 6 bases; bases outside gene matches: 9. CDR1 is MNHEY, CDR2 SMNVEV, per germline (reference sequence). The CDR3 sequence is CASSGNGRAPEQYF. The CDR3 coding sequence is TGTGCCAGCAGTGGTAACGGGAGGGCCCCCGAGCAGTACTTC.

The V and J genes are TRBV7-9 and TRBJ2-1; 9 bases are shared with TRBD2. The CDR3 totals 15 residues. The V gene's germline CDR1 is SEHNR and CDR2 FQNEAQ (reference sequence). V lost 4 bases to trimming and J lost 8 bases; unmatched junction nucleotides: 9. The CDR3 sequence is CASSSLSSGSYEQFF. In DNA form, the CDR3 reads TGTGCCAGCAGCTCCCTGAGTAGCGGGAGTTATGAGCAGTTCTTC.

The chain recombines TRBV18 with TRBJ2-3; D is unclear. V gave up 5 bases and J gave up 2 bases, with 11 bases separating them. CDR1 KGHSH and CDR2 LQKENI come from the germline V gene. The CDR3 covers 14 residues. The CDR3 is CASSYIQTTDTQYF. As DNA, the CDR3 is TGTGCCAGCTCATATATACAGACCACAGATACGCAGTATTTT.

The chain uses TRBV28 and TRBJ1-3; a possible D gene is TRBD1 (6 bases). CDR1 is MDHEN and CDR2 is SYDVKM in the germline V gene. This CDR3 is built from 14 residues. V shed 6 bases and J shed 4 bases, with 13 bases lying between them. The CDR3, as DNA: TGTGCCAGCAGGTTGACAGGATCCGGAAACACCATATATTTT. It translates to CASRLTGSGNTIYF.

The CDR3: CASSQNPGRGETQYF. The CDR3 region has the DNA TGTGCCAGCAGCCAAAACCCCGGACGGGGAGAGACCCAGTACTTC. This rearrangement joins TRBV4-2 to TRBJ2-5; possibly TRBD2 for D (5 bases). This CDR3 comprises 15 residues. The germline V and J ends were trimmed by 2 bases and 4 bases, with 14 bases remaining between them. The germline V gene encodes CDR1 LGHNA and CDR2 YNFKEQ.

The chain combines TRBV6-6 with TRBJ2-7, with TRBD2 as a possible D gene (5 bases). Deletions cut 6 bases from V and 1 base from J, with 10 bases between. This CDR3 region has 13 residues. Germline lookup yields CDR1 MNHNY and CDR2 SVGAGI (reference sequence). Here the CDR3 reads CASSLGSSYEQYF. In DNA form, the CDR3 reads TGTGCCAGCAGCCTTGGGAGTTCCTACGAGCAGTACTTC.

This clone appeared once. The J gene is TRBJ2-3, the V gene TRBV7-9, with D possibly TRBD2 on 5 matching bases. The CDR3 runs 14 residues. Germline CDR1 and CDR2: SEHNR and FQNEAQ (reference sequence). The V end was cut by 3 bases, the J end by 2 bases, with 9 bases between. The CDR3 sequence: CASSLAGPTDTQYF. The DNA of the CDR3 is TGTGCCAGCAGCTTGGCGGGTCCCACAGATACGCAGTATTTT.

The chain uses TRBV18 and TRBJ1-1; no firm D call. Germline V gene sequence: CDR1 KGHSH, CDR2 LQKENI. The CDR3 runs 14 residues. V lost 3 bases and J lost 2, with 10 bases in between. Here the CDR3 DNA reads TGTGCCAGCTCACCGGAATGGGAAAACACTGAAGCTTTCTTT. Protein sequence: CASSPEWENTEAFF.

The CDR3 loop is CASSLEQPEETQYF. The CDR3 coding sequence is TGCGCCAGCAGCTTGGAACAGCCAGAAGAGACCCAGTACTTC. This rearrangement joins TRBV5-1 to TRBJ2-5; the D is unclear. Deletions cut 0 bases from V and 3 bases from J, with 9 bases between. The CDR3 has 14 residues. The V gene's germline CDR1 is SGHRS and CDR2 YFSETQ. Full variable domain (outside the CDR3, taken from reference TRBV5-1 and TRBJ2-5): KAGVTQTPRYLIKTRGQQVTLSCSPISGHRSVSWYQQTPGQGLQFLFEYFSETQRNKGNFPGRFSGRQFSNSRSEMNVSTLELGDSALYLCASSLEQPEETQYFGPGTRLLVL.

The chain links TRBV29-1 to TRBJ2-1; 11 bases line up with TRBD2. In germline, CDR1 is SQVTM, CDR2 ANQGSEA. J lost 0 bases, V lost 1 base, and 2 bases had no gene match. The CDR3 contains 16 residues. CDR3 sequence: CSVEGGLAGSYNEQFF. The CDR3 DNA reads as TGCAGCGTTGAAGGCGGACTAGCGGGCTCCTACAATGAGCAGTTCTTC.

The chain recombines TRBV7-9 with TRBJ2-1; maybe TRBD2 (5 bases). V lost 5 bases, J lost 9 bases, and 20 bases lay in between. CDR1 is SEHNR and CDR2 is FQNEAQ in the germline V gene (reference sequence). The CDR3 consists of 15 residues. This chain's CDR3 is CASSLMTDSSGEQFF. The CDR3 DNA is TGTGCCAGCAGCCTTATGACGGACTCTTCGGGTGAGCAGTTCTTC. The whole variable domain, filled in from reference TRBV7-9 and TRBJ2-1, reads DTGVSQNPRHKITKRGQNVTFRCDPISEHNRLYWYRQTLGQGPEFLTYFQNEAQLEKSRLLSDRFSAERPKGSFSTLEIQRTEQGDSAMYLCASSLMTDSSGEQFFGPGTRLTVL.

This chain links TRBV19 with TRBJ2-1, with D possibly called TRBD1 or TRBD2 (5 bases each). Germline V gene data show CDR1 as LNHDA and CDR2 as SQIVND (reference sequence). This CDR3 comprises 14 residues. The germline V and J ends were trimmed by 7 bases and 4 bases, with 14 bases remaining between them. CDR3 bases: TGTGCCAGTAACCGGGACCGCAGATACAATGAGCAGTTCTTC. Its translation is CASNRDRRYNEQFF. Supplemented by reference TRBV19 and TRBJ2-1, the full variable domain reads DGGITQSPKYLFRKEGQNVTLSCEQNLNHDAMYWYRQDPGQGLRLIYYSQIVNDFQKGDIAEGYSVSREKKESFPLTVTSAQKNPTAFYLCASNRDRRYNEQFFGPGTRLTVL.

This clone was seen a few times. The chain combines TRBV30 with TRBJ1-2; D is unclear. Looked up from germline, CDR1 is GTSNPN and CDR2 is SVGIG (reference sequence). V was trimmed by 4 bases and J by 4 bases, leaving 19 bases between them. The CDR3 is 15 residues long. CDR3 in amino acids: CAWTRLTRARYGYTF. In nucleotides, the CDR3 is TGTGCCTGGACCCGTTTAACTCGGGCCCGCTATGGCTACACCTTC.

V usage is TRBV2 and J usage is TRBJ2-7; D is possibly TRBD2 (6 bases). V shed 2 bases and J shed 2 bases, with 13 bases lying between them. The CDR3 covers 15 residues. Germline V gene data show CDR1 as SNHLY and CDR2 as FYNNEI. The DNA for the CDR3 is TGTGCCAGCAGTGAAACACTAGCTGTTACCTACGAGCAGTACTTC. Protein: CASSETLAVTYEQYF.

The CDR3 DNA sequence: TGTGCCAGCAGTCGGCGGACCGGGGAGCTGTTTTTT. It codes for CASSRRTGELFF. The chain combines TRBV6-5 with TRBJ2-2; D not certain. In germline, CDR1 is MNHEY, CDR2 SVGAGI. Trimming left V 5 bases short and J 5 bases short, with 6 bases between. This CDR3 region has 12 residues.

The genes are TRBV5-6 and TRBJ2-1; TRBD2 might be the D (5 bases). Germline CDR1 is SGHDT and CDR2 is YYEEEE. The V gene lost 0 bases and the J gene lost 9 bases, with 10 bases spanning the gap. This CDR3 is built from 13 residues. This chain's CDR3 is CASSLDLASEQFF. CDR3 sequence (DNA): TGTGCCAGCAGCTTGGATCTAGCCAGTGAGCAGTTCTTC.

This chain uses TRBV7-2 with TRBJ2-3; TRBD2 matches 14 bases. V shed 4 bases and J 6 bases; nucleotides not matched to a gene: 6. This CDR3 is built from 16 residues. Germline-derived CDR1 and CDR2 are SGHTA and FQGNSA. CDR3: CASSSRLAGGEDTQYF. DNA for the CDR3: TGTGCCAGCAGCTCGCGACTAGCGGGAGGGGAGGATACGCAGTATTTT. Full variable domain (rest looked up from reference TRBV7-2 and TRBJ2-3): GAGVSQSPSNKVTEKGKDVELRCDPISGHTALYWYRQSLGQGLEFLIYFQGNSAPDKSGLPSDRFSAERTGGSVSTLTIQRTQQEDSAVYLCASSSRLAGGEDTQYFGPGTRLTVL.

The chain links TRBV9 to TRBJ2-7; D not certain. CDR3 length: 12 residues. Deletions cut 8 bases from V and 0 bases from J, with 9 bases between. Germline CDR1 SGDLS, CDR2 YYNGEE. The CDR3 reads CASIRVSYEQYF. The CDR3 nucleotides are TGTGCCAGTATCCGGGTCTCCTACGAGCAGTACTTC.